This TCR beta chain was obtained from a study of CD4 T cells in relation to SARS-CoV-2 and coronaviruses. Unexposed donor CD4+ T cells date from about 2011-2018, before the COVID-19 pandemic. The cells were cultured for 9 to 11 days before CD4+ T cells were isolated. Data came from immunoSEQ multiplex PCR; TCRdb stores just in-frame clones and leaves some out. The profile shows some 16,000 clones, 65% to 85% of them singletons. The germline V gene has CDR1 SGHTS and CDR2 YDEGEE. V gave up 2 bases and J gave up 1 base, with 15 bases separating them. There are 16 residues in the CDR3. As concerns this clone: The antigen is not known.

The sequenced sample was CD4+ T cells from PBMCs, cultured in vitro. This receptor was obtained from a human donor in good health. V usage is TRBV5-8 and J usage is TRBJ2-5; D is uncertain. The CDR3: CASSLKTLVPQETQYF. The CDR3 DNA follows: TGTGCCAGCAGCTTAAAGACCCTCGTCCCCCAAGAGACCCAGTACTTC.